The clone carrying this T cell receptor beta chain was recorded many times. The antigen is undetermined. Per germline, CDR1 SGHTA and CDR2 FQGNSA. V shed 7 bases, J shed 4 bases, and the junction held 12 bases outside the gene matches. The CDR3 is 15 amino acids. The sample originates from a study of T cell repertoires in cytomegalovirus infection. The overall study: Public TCR beta signatures indicated both CMV infection and matching HLA type.

TCRdb fed the reads into MiXCR, producing one record per CDR3 protein. The table has under 95,000 distinct CDR3 sequences, about 4.2% seen once. Notes on the study in general: Carriers of CMV and the relevant HLA type were discriminated by public TCR beta frequency. Ex vivo, HLA-C-restricted CMV-specific TCR beta clonotypes prevailed over the rest of the response.

Sequenced input: PBMCs. The chain links TRBV7-2 to TRBJ1-2, with 7 bases that match TRBD1. The sequence was obtained from a human donor in good health (CMV status not recorded). Some clones in this sample may be carry-over from other donors' samples. DNA for the CDR3: TGTGCCAGCAAGCCCTTAGGGGGCTGGGTCTATGGCTACACCTTC. It codes for CASKPLGGWVYGYTF.